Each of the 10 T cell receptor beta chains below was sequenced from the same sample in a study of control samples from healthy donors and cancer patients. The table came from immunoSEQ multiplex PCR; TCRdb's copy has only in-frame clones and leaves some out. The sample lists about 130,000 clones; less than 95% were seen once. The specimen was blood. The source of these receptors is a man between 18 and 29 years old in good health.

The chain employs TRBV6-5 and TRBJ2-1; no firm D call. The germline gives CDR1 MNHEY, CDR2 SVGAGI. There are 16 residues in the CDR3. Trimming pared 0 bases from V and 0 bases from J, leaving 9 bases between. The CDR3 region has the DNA TGTGCCAGCAGTTACTCGTTTGCCGCCTCCTACAATGAGCAGTTCTTC. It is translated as CASSYSFAASYNEQFF.

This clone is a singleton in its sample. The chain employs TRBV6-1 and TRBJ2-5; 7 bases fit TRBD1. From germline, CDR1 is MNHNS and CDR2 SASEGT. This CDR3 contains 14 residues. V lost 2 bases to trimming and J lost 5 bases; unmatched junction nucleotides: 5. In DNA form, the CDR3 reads TGTGCCAGCAGTGAAAACAGGGGATGGGAGACCCAGTACTTC. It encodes CASSENRGWETQYF.

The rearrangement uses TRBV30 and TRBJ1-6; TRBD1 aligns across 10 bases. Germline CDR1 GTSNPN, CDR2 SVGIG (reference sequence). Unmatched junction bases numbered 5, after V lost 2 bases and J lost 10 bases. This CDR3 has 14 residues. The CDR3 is CAWSSGQGMSPLHF. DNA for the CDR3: TGTGCCTGGAGTTCGGGACAGGGGATGTCACCCCTCCACTTT.

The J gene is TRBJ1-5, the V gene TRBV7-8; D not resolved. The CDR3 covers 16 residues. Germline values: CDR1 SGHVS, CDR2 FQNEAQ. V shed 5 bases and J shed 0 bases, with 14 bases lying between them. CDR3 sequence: CASSPRGLYSNQPQHF. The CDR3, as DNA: TGTGCCAGCAGCCCTCGGGGATTATATAGCAATCAGCCCCAGCATTTT.

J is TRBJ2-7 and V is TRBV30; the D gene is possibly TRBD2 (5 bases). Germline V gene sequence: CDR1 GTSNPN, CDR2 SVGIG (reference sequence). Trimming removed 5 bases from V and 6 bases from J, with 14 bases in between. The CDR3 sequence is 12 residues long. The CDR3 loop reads CAWGGLSLEQYF. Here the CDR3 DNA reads TGTGCCTGGGGAGGTCTTTCCCTCGAGCAGTACTTC.

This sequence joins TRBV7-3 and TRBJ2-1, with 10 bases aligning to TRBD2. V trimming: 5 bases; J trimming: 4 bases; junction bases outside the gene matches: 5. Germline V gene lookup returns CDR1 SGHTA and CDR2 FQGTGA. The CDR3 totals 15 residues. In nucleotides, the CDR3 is TGTGCCAGCAGCGCAACTAGCGGGGTTTACAATGAGCAGTTCTTC. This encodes CASSATSGVYNEQFF.

The CDR3 sequence is CASSSGSDEQYF. DNA for the CDR3: TGCGCCAGCAGCTCCGGATCCGACGAGCAGTACTTC. V is TRBV5-1 and J is TRBJ2-7; D is uncertain. The germline V and J ends were trimmed by 3 bases and 5 bases, with 9 bases remaining between them. The germline CDR1 and CDR2 sequences are SGHRS and YFSETQ. There are 12 residues in the CDR3.

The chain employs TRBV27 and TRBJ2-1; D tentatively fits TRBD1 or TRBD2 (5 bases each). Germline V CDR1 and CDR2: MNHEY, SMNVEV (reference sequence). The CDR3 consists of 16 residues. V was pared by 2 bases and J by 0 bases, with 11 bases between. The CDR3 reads CASSLEGDSSYNEQFF. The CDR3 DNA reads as TGTGCCAGCAGTTTAGAGGGTGACAGCTCCTACAATGAGCAGTTCTTC.

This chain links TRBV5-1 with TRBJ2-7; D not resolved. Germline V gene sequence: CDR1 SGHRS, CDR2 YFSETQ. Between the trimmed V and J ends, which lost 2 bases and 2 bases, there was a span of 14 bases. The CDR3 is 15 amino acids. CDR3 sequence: CASSLALLAPYEQYF. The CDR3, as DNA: TGCGCCAGCAGCTTAGCTCTCCTCGCCCCCTACGAGCAGTACTTC.

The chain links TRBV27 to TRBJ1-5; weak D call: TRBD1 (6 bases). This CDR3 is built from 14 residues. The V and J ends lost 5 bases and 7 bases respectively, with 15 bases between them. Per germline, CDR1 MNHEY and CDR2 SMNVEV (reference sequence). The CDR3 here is CASSPGHTGQPQHF. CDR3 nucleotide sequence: TGTGCCAGCAGTCCGGGACATACCGGGCAGCCCCAGCATTTT.